This T cell receptor (beta chain) was identified in a study of blood T cell repertoires in COVID-19. About the study: Spain, Italy and the United States supplied samples that represented acute and convalescent COVID-19. T cells, B-cell-depleted T cells, or PBMCs provided the cDNA or gDNA that served as material.

How the authors handled the data: Amplification from reference gene primers served as the basis for estimated nucleated cell counts. Clones were sequenced by immunoSEQ multiplex PCR, and TCRdb holds only the in-frame ones, with some missing. V, J and clone size were drawn from that table, and D and trimming were deduced from the DNA. The repertoire consists of hundreds of thousands of clones, with roughly 83% occurring once and the leading ten covering roughly 2.7%. There are 13 residues in the CDR3. V shed 0 bases and J shed 2 bases, with 3 bases lying between them. Germline V gene lookup returns CDR1 LGHDT and CDR2 YNNKEL (reference sequence).

The chain joins TRBV3-1 (or the pseudogene TRBV3-2) to TRBJ2-3; D gene unclear. The sample taken for sequencing was peripheral blood. The sequence was collected from a woman in her seventies with active or convalescent COVID-19. DNA for the CDR3: TGTGCCAGCAGCCAAGATCTCACAGATACGCAGTATTTT. Protein product: CASSQDLTDTQYF.